Included here is one T cell receptor (beta chain) sequence, with context. CDR1 SGHNT and CDR2 YENEEA come from the germline V gene. CDR3 size: 16 residues. Trimming took 1 base from V and 6 from J; bases not matched to a gene: 7. The data belong to a study of blood T cell repertoires in COVID-19. As for the study in general: The samples span acute and convalescent COVID-19 from the United States, Italy and Spain. Nucleic acid was either cDNA or gDNA, and it came from T cells, B-cell-depleted T cells, or PBMCs.

Original handling: Estimates of nucleated cell counts were drawn from the amplification of reference gene primers. Profiled with immunoSEQ multiplex PCR; TCRdb holds only in-frame clones, not every one. V, J and clone size derive from that table, while D and trimming were established from the DNA sequence. The sample lists around 65,000 clones; 79% were seen once. Sequenced material: peripheral blood. The TCR originated in a man in his 60s with acute or convalescent COVID-19. This chain connects TRBV11-3 to TRBJ2-1, with TRBD2 matching 9 bases. CDR3 sequence (DNA): TGTGCCAGCAGCTTAGTGGGCGGGGGGGTGTCCAATGAGCAGTTCTTC. Its translation is CASSLVGGGVSNEQFF. The full variable domain, its missing parts supplied by reference TRBV11-3 and TRBJ2-1, is EAGVVQSPRYKIIEKKQPVAFWCNPISGHNTLYWYLQNLGQGPELLIRYENEEAVDDSQLPKDRFSAERLKGVDSTLKIQPAELGDSAVYLCASSLVGGGVSNEQFFGPGTRLTVL.